A single sample gave rise to the 13 T cell receptor beta chains below, sequenced in a study of cytomegalovirus exposure and HLA in healthy donors (dated by TCRdb to between 2016 and 2019). The library came from the immunoSEQ multiplex PCR assay. A mixture of 60 forward primers for TCR Vbeta segments and 13 reverse primers for TCR Jbeta segments was used in the multiplex PCR. Here the immuneACCESS table is served through TCRdb, limited to in-frame sequences with V and J called. Missing clones are a known gap in these copies; in checked studies unresolved V genes cover under half, and the rest lacks a known reason. The sample table shows under 130,000 clones, and roughly 80% are seen once. Roughly 6.9% of the sample goes to the ten largest clones. The source material was PBMCs. The receptors shown here come from a man aged 25 to 40 in good health and CMV-seropositive.

The chain has TRBV4-2 and TRBJ2-5, with 7 bases fitting TRBD2. Germline-derived CDR1 and CDR2 are LGHNA and YNFKEQ. The J segment lost 2 bases and the V segment lost 0 bases, leaving 6 bases of the junction unmatched. The CDR3 has 16 residues. CDR3 sequence reads: CASSQDPAGRQETQYF. The CDR3 DNA follows: TGTGCCAGCAGCCAAGATCCAGCGGGGCGACAAGAGACCCAGTACTTC.

About this clone itself: One end of the junction fails to match germline, which may point to a read error. This specimen includes other DNA sequences encoding the same CDR3. The V call is TRBV25-1, the J call TRBJ1-1, with 7 bases that match TRBD1. Per germline, CDR1 MGHDK and CDR2 SYGVNS. The CDR3 contains 14 residues. Here the CDR3 reads CASSVTGLGTEAFF. The CDR3 nucleotides read TGTGCCAGCAGTGTGACAGGGCTGGGCACTGAGGCTTTCTTT.

The V call is TRBV2, the J call TRBJ1-5; 8 nucleotides agree with TRBD1. V was pared by 4 bases and J by 2 bases, with 4 bases of the junction left unmatched. The CDR3 has 15 amino acids. The germline V gene has CDR1 SNHLY and CDR2 FYNNEI. The CDR3 DNA sequence: TGTGCCAGCAGTGGCCAGGGGGCGGGCAATCAGCCCCAGCATTTT. It specifies CASSGQGAGNQPQHF. Full variable domain (remainder filled in from reference TRBV2 and TRBJ1-5): EPEVTQTPSHQVTQMGQEVILRCVPISNHLYFYWYRQILGQKVEFLVSFYNNEISEKSEIFDDQFSVERPDGSNFTLKIRSTKLEDSAMYFCASSGQGAGNQPQHFGDGTRLSIL.

The CDR3 is CASSFGTSGGDTQYF. As DNA, the CDR3 is TGCGCCAGCAGCTTTGGGACTAGCGGGGGGGATACGCAGTATTTT. The chain has TRBV5-1 and TRBJ2-3; 15 bases agree with TRBD2. This CDR3 is built from 15 residues. Unmatched junction bases numbered 1, after V lost 2 bases and J lost 6 bases. The germline gives CDR1 SGHRS, CDR2 YFSETQ.

The chain employs TRBV5-6 and TRBJ2-2; 8 positions match TRBD2. This CDR3 region has 17 residues. V lost 2 bases and J lost 4; bases outside the gene matches: 10. Germline V gene sequence: CDR1 SGHDT, CDR2 YYEEEE. The CDR3 loop reads CASSFSVAGFSTGELFF. The CDR3 region has the DNA TGTGCCAGCAGCTTCTCCGTAGCGGGGTTTAGCACCGGGGAGCTGTTTTTT.

The chain joins TRBV28 to TRBJ1-5; D perhaps matches TRBD1 (5 bases). V was cut by 4 bases and J by 6 bases, with 19 bases left in between. Germline lookup yields CDR1 MDHEN and CDR2 SYDVKM. This CDR3 is 16 amino acids long. The CDR3 DNA reads TGTGCCAGCAGTTCTAGGGCTCGGCTTACAGGTCAGCCCCAGCATTTT. It specifies CASSSRARLTGQPQHF.

The rearrangement links TRBV29-1 to TRBJ2-1; D is undetermined. This CDR3 comprises 10 residues. V was clipped by 7 bases and J by 7 bases, with 8 bases between them. Germline V gives CDR1 SQVTM, CDR2 ANQGSEA. The CDR3 loop reads CSAGENEQFF. Here the CDR3 DNA reads TGCAGCGCCGGTGAAAATGAGCAGTTCTTC.

The chain combines TRBV23-1 with TRBJ1-5; maybe TRBD1 (6 bases). TRBV23-1 has ORF status, its function being uncertain. The CDR3 is made up of 15 amino acids. Trimming stripped 4 bases from V and 0 bases from J, with 10 bases between. CDR3 residues: CASSLHRVSNQPQHF. CDR3 coding DNA: TGCGCCAGCAGTCTCCACAGGGTTAGCAATCAGCCCCAGCATTTT.

This chain uses TRBV5-1 with TRBJ2-7, with unresolved D. Germline V lookup: CDR1 SGHRS, CDR2 YFSETQ. The CDR3 is 12 amino acids. Trimming pared 5 bases from V and 3 bases from J, leaving 9 bases between. In DNA form, the CDR3 reads TGCGCCAGCAGTATTACTTTCTACGAGCAGTACTTC. It translates to CASSITFYEQYF.

This rearrangement joins TRBV4-3 to TRBJ2-7, with 8 bases matching TRBD1. Looked up from germline, CDR1 is LGHNA and CDR2 is YSLEER. The CDR3 runs 15 residues. The trim removed 3 bases at V and 3 bases at J, leaving 7 bases unmatched. This CDR3 is CASSQDRVAVYEQYF. DNA of the CDR3: TGCGCCAGCAGCCAGGACAGGGTTGCGGTCTACGAGCAGTACTTC.

Only one count was recorded for this clone. The gene calls are TRBV2 and TRBJ1-1; TRBD1 might be the D (6 bases). CDR1 and CDR2 (germline): SNHLY, FYNNEI. The CDR3 spans 13 residues. The germline V and J ends were trimmed by 8 bases and 4 bases, with 14 bases remaining between them. CDR3 protein: CASARTDLTEAFF. DNA for the CDR3: TGTGCCAGCGCGCGGACAGACCTCACTGAAGCTTTCTTT.

The rearrangement joins TRBV21-1 to TRBJ2-1; the table's D gene call, TRBD2, was not cross checked with the DNA. TRBV21-1 is termed a pseudogene. The CDR3 totals 15 residues. The CDR3 coding sequence is TGTGCCACGGATGGATCTAGCCCGGACTACAATGAGCAGTTCTTC. Translating gives CATDGSSPDYNEQFF.

CDR3 nucleotide sequence: TGTGCCAGCAGCTTATCCCAGGGGGGAAACACCATATATTTT. This codes for CASSLSQGGNTIYF. The V call is TRBV7-2, the J call TRBJ1-3, with D perhaps TRBD1 (6 bases). From germline, CDR1 is SGHTA and CDR2 FQGNSA. Trimming stripped 2 bases from V and 4 bases from J, with 9 bases between. This CDR3 is 14 amino acids long.